These T cell receptor beta chains were read from a single sample in a study of T-cell memory formation after mild COVID-19. TCRdb re-called the 5' RACE reads with MiXCR, one entry per CDR3 protein. The sample lists roughly 200,000 distinct CDR3 sequences; roughly 17% were seen once. The sample taken for sequencing was PBMCs or a T cell subset sorted from them (not recorded which). The receptor set was obtained from an adult woman who had mild COVID-19 (a few samples of this study predate the infection). Cell type and time point are not known. Both conserved end residues are part of each CDR3. The D gene is left open where the match is weak. For some rows the clone size is stated as once, few or many, or as a class when expanded; others skip it.

clone size	J gene	D gene	V gene	CDR3 DNA	CDR3 protein
.	TRBJ2-3	TRBD1	TRBV29-1	TGCAGCGTTGGCCTTGCAGGACAGGGCACAGATACGCAGTATTTT	CSVGLAGQGTDTQYF
few	TRBJ1-2	TRBD1	TRBV5-5	TGTGCCAGCAGCTTCGGACAGGGGCATTATGGCTACACCTTC	CASSFGQGHYGYTF
.	TRBJ2-1	.	TRBV4-2	TGTGCCAGCAGCCTCGGACTTTCCCGGGGGCGCTACAATGAGCAGTTCTTC	CASSLGLSRGRYNEQFF
.	TRBJ1-2	.	TRBV20-1	TGCAGTGCTAGAGTTCAAGGGGTGGTGCGCGGCTACACCTTC	CSARVQGVVRGYTF
few	TRBJ2-5	.	TRBV10-3	TGTGCCATCAGCCCGTCAGGACCAGAGACCCAGTACTTC	CAISPSGPETQYF
.	TRBJ2-7	.	TRBV12-3/TRBV12-4	TGTGCCAGCAGTTTATCAGGGGTGGCTGGGGGTGAGCAGTACTTC	CASSLSGVAGGEQYF
.	TRBJ2-1	.	TRBV24-1	TGTGCCACCAGTGATGCCGGGAGCGATGAGCAGTTCTTC	CATSDAGSDEQFF
.	TRBJ2-7	TRBD1	TRBV12-3/TRBV12-4	TGTGCCAGCAGTTTTACCGGGACAGTCTACGAGCAGTACTTC	CASSFTGTVYEQYF
.	TRBJ1-2	TRBD1	TRBV6-6	TGTGCCAGCAGATACTCGACAGGGAAAAATGGCTACACCTTC	CASRYSTGKNGYTF
few	TRBJ1-2	TRBD1	TRBV6-6	TGTGCCAGCAGTTACCCACAGGGGGGAAACTATGGCTACACCTTC	CASSYPQGGNYGYTF
few	TRBJ2-5	TRBD1	TRBV28	TGTGCCAGCAGTTTGTCCTGGTGGGGGACAGGTCAAGAGACCCAGTACTTC	CASSLSWWGTGQETQYF
.	TRBJ2-7	.	TRBV12-3/TRBV12-4	TGTGCCAGCAGCCAGGTCCCCTACGAGCAGTACTTC	CASSQVPYEQYF
.	TRBJ1-2	TRBD1	TRBV25-1	TGTGCCAGCAGTCAGGGGGGGGTCTATGGCTACACCTTC	CASSQGGVYGYTF
.	TRBJ1-2	.	TRBV27	TGTGCCAGCAGTCCTCCCGGGGGGAGGGGAGGCTACACCTTC	CASSPPGGRGGYTF
.	TRBJ2-4	.	TRBV7-2	TGTGCCAGCAGCCCCGGAGGGACAGCCAAAAACATTCAGTACTTC	CASSPGGTAKNIQYF
few	TRBJ1-5	.	TRBV20-1	TGCAGTGCCCTCGACAGGTATAGCAATCAGCCCCAGCATTTT	CSALDRYSNQPQHF
.	TRBJ1-5	.	TRBV3-1	TGTGCCAGCAGCCAAGACAGGCTTAGCAATCAGCCCCAGCATTTT	CASSQDRLSNQPQHF
few	TRBJ2-3	.	TRBV7-2	TGTGCCAGCAGCTCAGAGCCTCTGTCTGATACGCAGTATTTT	CASSSEPLSDTQYF
.	TRBJ1-3	.	TRBV6-5	TGTGCCAGCAGTTACCAGTACTCCTCTGGAAACACCATATATTTT	CASSYQYSSGNTIYF
.	TRBJ1-2	.	TRBV3-1	TGTGCCAGCAGCCAAGGGGTCCCACTTGGCTACACCTTC	CASSQGVPLGYTF
.	TRBJ1-1	.	TRBV4-3	TGCGCCAGCAGCCAAGATTGGGGGAGGAACACTGAAGCTTTCTTT	CASSQDWGRNTEAFF
few	TRBJ2-5	.	TRBV5-1	TGCGCCAGCAGGCCACAGGGATTCCAAGAGACCCAGTACTTC	CASRPQGFQETQYF
many	TRBJ2-7	.	TRBV15	TGTGCCACCAGCAGAGTTCCACAGTCCTACGAGCAGTACTTC	CATSRVPQSYEQYF
.	TRBJ1-2	.	TRBV28	TGTGCCAGCAGTTTCCAGCTGGGGGTTAATGGCTACACCTTC	CASSFQLGVNGYTF
few	TRBJ2-5	TRBD1	TRBV29-1	TGCAGCGTTGCTGACAGGGGGGAAGAGACCCAGTACTTC	CSVADRGEETQYF
.	TRBJ2-7	.	TRBV6-5	TGTGCCAGCAGTTCAAGAACTCTGGAGCAGTACTTC	CASSSRTLEQYF
few	TRBJ2-1	TRBD2	TRBV5-1	TGCGCCAGCAGCTTGGCGAGCGGGAGTCCTTCCTACAATGAGCAGTTCTTC	CASSLASGSPSYNEQFF
few	TRBJ2-7	TRBD1	TRBV5-1	TGCGCCAGCAGCTTGTTTTTGGGACAGGGCTTTTCCTACGAGCAGTACTTC	CASSLFLGQGFSYEQYF
.	TRBJ1-1	.	TRBV7-2	TGTGCCAGCAGCTTAGGGGATAACACTGAAGCTTTCTTT	CASSLGDNTEAFF
.	TRBJ2-3	TRBD1	TRBV6-6	TGTGCCAGCAGTTCTCCTCCGTCCGGGACAGACAACACAGATACGCAGTATTTT	CASSSPPSGTDNTDTQYF
.	TRBJ1-5	TRBD1	TRBV7-9	TGTGCCAGCAGCGTTGCAGGGGGTCACCAGCCCCAGCATTTT	CASSVAGGHQPQHF
many	TRBJ2-1	TRBD1	TRBV5-5	TGTGCCAGCAGCCAATGGGACAGGGACCACAATGAGCAGTTCTTC	CASSQWDRDHNEQFF
.	TRBJ2-4	.	TRBV15	TGTGCCACCAGCAGATCGGACACCATTCAGTACTTC	CATSRSDTIQYF
few	TRBJ1-1	TRBD1	TRBV12-3/TRBV12-4	TGTGCCAGCAGTTTTGGACAGGGGGGAATCTCTTTCTTT	CASSFGQGGISFF
.	TRBJ2-3	TRBD2	TRBV9	TGTGCCAGCAGCGAAAGGCCGGGACTAGCGGGAGGAGATACGCAGTATTTT	CASSERPGLAGGDTQYF
.	TRBJ1-1	.	TRBV7-2	TGTGCCAGCAGCTTAGGAGGCGGGATGAACACTGAAGCTTTCTTT	CASSLGGGMNTEAFF
once	TRBJ2-2	.	TRBV29-1	TGCAGCGTGGGGGAAATTACCGGGGAGCTGTTTTTT	CSVGEITGELFF
few	TRBJ1-1	.	TRBV7-9	TGTGCCAGCGGTATCGGGGTTAACACTGAAGCTTTCTTT	CASGIGVNTEAFF
few	TRBJ2-7	TRBD2	TRBV30	TGTGCCTGGAGTCTCGGGACTAGCGGGATGTCCTCCTACGAGCAGTACTTC	CAWSLGTSGMSSYEQYF
.	TRBJ2-7	TRBD1	TRBV7-3	TGTGCCAGCAGCCCCGGGACAGGGTTCGAGCAGTACTTC	CASSPGTGFEQYF
.	TRBJ1-5	.	TRBV12-3/TRBV12-4	TGTGCCAGCAGTACGGACTACCATCAGCCCCAGCATTTT	CASSTDYHQPQHF
.	TRBJ2-6	.	TRBV7-3	TGTGCCAGCAGCTTAGAGGGTCCACCTGGGGCCAACGTCCTGACTTTC	CASSLEGPPGANVLTF
.	TRBJ2-5	.	TRBV20-1	TGCAGTGCTTCGGGGGCGCGGGGCCCCCAAGAGACCCAGTACTTC	CSASGARGPQETQYF